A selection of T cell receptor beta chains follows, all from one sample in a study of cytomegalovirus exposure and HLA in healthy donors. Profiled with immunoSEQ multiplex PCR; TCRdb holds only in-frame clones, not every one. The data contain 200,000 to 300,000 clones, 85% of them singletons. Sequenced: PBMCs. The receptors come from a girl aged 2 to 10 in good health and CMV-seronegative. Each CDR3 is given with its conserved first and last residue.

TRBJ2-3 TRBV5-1 CATTREGVPDTQYF
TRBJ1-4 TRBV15 CATSALGRGEKLFF
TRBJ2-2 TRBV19 CASSLYQGSTGELFF
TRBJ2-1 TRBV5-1 CASSLGSRANEQFF
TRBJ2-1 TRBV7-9 CASSIRGYARYNEQFF
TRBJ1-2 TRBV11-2 CASSQKTGGAYGYTF
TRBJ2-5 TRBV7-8 CASSTTRTSGGDF
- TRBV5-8 CASGLSCYEQYF
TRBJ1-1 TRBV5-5 CASSLADTEAFF
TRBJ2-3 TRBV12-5 CASGLVLRVQDTQYF
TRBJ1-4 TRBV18 CASSVTLSGTTNEKLFF
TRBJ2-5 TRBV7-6 CASSLGEGLQETQYF
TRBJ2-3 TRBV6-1 CASVKTRQLTDTQYF
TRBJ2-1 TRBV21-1 CASSKSVGVAGLSSSYNEQFF
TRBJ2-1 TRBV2 CASSVGGLAGTNEQFF
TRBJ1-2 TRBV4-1 CASSQNYGSRTGGVDGYTF
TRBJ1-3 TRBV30 CAWYTGAYGNTIYF
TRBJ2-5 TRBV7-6 CASSLDLAGEETQYF
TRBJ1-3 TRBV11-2 CASSLRGAGNTIYF
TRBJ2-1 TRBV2 CASSYSGRSSYNEQFF
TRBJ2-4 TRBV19 CASVGGLAKNIQYF
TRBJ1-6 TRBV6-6 CASSYSTGGYNSPLHF
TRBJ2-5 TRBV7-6 CASSFVGRGAQETQYF
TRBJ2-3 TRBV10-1 CASSESPGGNTDTQYF
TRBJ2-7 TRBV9 CASSPKVRGDEQYF